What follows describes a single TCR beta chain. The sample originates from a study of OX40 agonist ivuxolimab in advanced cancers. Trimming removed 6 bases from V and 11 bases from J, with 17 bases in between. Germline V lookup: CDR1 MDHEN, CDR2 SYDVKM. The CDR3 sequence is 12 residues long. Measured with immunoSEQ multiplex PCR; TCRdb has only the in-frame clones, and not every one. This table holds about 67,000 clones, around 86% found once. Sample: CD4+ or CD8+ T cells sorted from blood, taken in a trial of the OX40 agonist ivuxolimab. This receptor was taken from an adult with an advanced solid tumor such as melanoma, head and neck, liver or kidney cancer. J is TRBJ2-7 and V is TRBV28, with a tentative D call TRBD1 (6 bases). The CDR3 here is CASSSDRNAKYF. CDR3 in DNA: TGTGCCAGCAGCTCTGACAGGAACGCGAAGTACTTC.